The subject of this entry is one T cell receptor (beta chain). The antigen is undetermined. The assay was immunoSEQ multiplex PCR, and TCRdb's table has in-frame clones only and misses some. The table lists about 99,000 clones, roughly 90% of them singletons, with around 0.9% in the top ten. This sample stems from a study of graft-versus-host responses after intestinal transplantation. Points from the study as a whole: In recipient marrow, GvH clones were found, and some appeared first in ileum or blood.

The CDR3 runs to 15 residues. V was clipped by 5 bases and J by 12 bases, with 23 bases between them. Germline CDR1 SGHAT, CDR2 FQNNGV. V and J are TRBV11-2 and TRBJ2-1; weak D call: TRBD2 (5 bases). The sequence came from a human donor who received an intestinal transplant. The sample consisted of unstimulated CD4+ T cells sorted from spleen or lymph node cells, taken before intestinal transplant. CDR3 nucleotide sequence: TGTGCCAGCAGCCCAGAGAGGCTAGCTGCTAGTGGGCAGTTCTTC. Translation gives CASSPERLAASGQFF.